This entry concerns a single T cell receptor (beta chain). The data derive from a study of identical twins. CDR3 length: 16 amino acids. Trimming left V 1 base short and J 5 bases short, with 17 bases between. MiXCR, run by TCRdb on the 5' RACE reads, gives a single entry per CDR3 protein. The sample has about 520,000 distinct CDR3 sequences; about 20% are singletons. The same sample was also used in a study of T cells expressing NK-cell markers.

The genes are TRBV12-3 or TRBV12-4 and TRBJ1-2, with D possibly being TRBD1 (6 bases). The TCR sequence derives from a woman younger than 30 in good health. Sequencing was done on a sample of CD4+ T cells sorted from blood. CDR3 loop: CASSLGGGSRQYGYTF. In DNA form, the CDR3 reads TGTGCCAGCAGTTTAGGGGGGGGCAGTAGACAATATGGCTACACCTTC.